This entry lists 14 T cell receptor beta chains sequenced from one sample in a study of early T cells in non-severe SARS-CoV-2 infection. TCRdb independently ran MiXCR on the 5' RACE reads; one entry per CDR3 protein. Of 35,000 to 40,000 distinct CDR3 sequences listed, approximately 6.3% are singletons. The sample consisted of whole blood. The source is an adult who was a healthcare worker with PCR-confirmed SARS-CoV-2 infection or an uninfected control (not recorded which).

This clonotype was detected many times. This sequence joins TRBV20-1 and TRBJ2-7, with 7 bases identical to TRBD1. The germline CDR1 and CDR2 sequences are DFQATT and SNEGSKA (reference sequence). This CDR3 region has 13 residues. With 1 base clipped from V and 1 base from J, the junction kept 1 base outside the gene matches. The CDR3 reads CSARATGSYEQYF. The DNA of the CDR3 is TGCAGTGCTAGAGCGACAGGGTCCTACGAGCAGTACTTC.

The V gene is TRBV11-2, the J gene TRBJ1-1; maybe TRBD1 (5 bases). V shed 1 base and J shed 3 bases, with 6 bases lying between them. CDR1 and CDR2 from the germline V gene are SGHAT and FQNNGV. CDR3 length equals 13 residues. CDR3 bases: TGTGCCAGCAGCTTAGTAGGGGACACTGAAGCTTTCTTT. Its translation is CASSLVGDTEAFF.

This clonotype came up a few times. J is TRBJ2-3 and V is TRBV7-2; D not certain. The germline V gene has CDR1 SGHTA and CDR2 FQGNSA. V was clipped by 2 bases and J by 5 bases, with 8 bases between them. CDR3 length: 13 amino acids. CDR3 in amino acids: CASSLSYKDTQYF. The DNA of the CDR3 is TGTGCCAGCAGCTTATCTTATAAAGATACGCAGTATTTT.

This clonotype came up many times. The chain uses TRBV20-1 and TRBJ1-6; D remains unclear. V shed 3 bases and J shed 10 bases, with 16 bases lying between them. The CDR3 has 14 amino acids. Germline CDR1 is DFQATT and CDR2 is SNEGSKA (reference sequence). CDR3 sequence reads: CSARVGSADSPLHF. The CDR3 DNA reads TGCAGTGCTAGGGTGGGATCGGCTGACTCACCCCTCCACTTT.

This clonotype was picked up many times. The chain uses TRBV24-1 and TRBJ2-1; 7 bases are shared with TRBD2. The CDR3 extends over 14 amino acids. V lost 4 bases, J lost 10 bases, and 9 bases stayed unmatched. Germline assignment: CDR1 KGHDR and CDR2 SFDVKD. The CDR3 coding sequence is TGTGCCACCAGTGAGACTAGCCGAGCGGGGGAGCAGTTCTTC. It codes for CATSETSRAGEQFF.

Note on this clonotype: Mismatch with germline at one junction end may stem from a read error. The genes are TRBV7-2 and TRBJ2-7; D perhaps matches TRBD2 (6 bases). This CDR3 spans 13 amino acids. From germline, CDR1 is SGHTA and CDR2 FQGNSA. CDR3 coding DNA: TGTGCCAGCAGGCCGACTAGTTTCGACGAGCATTACTTC. This sequence encodes CASRPTSFDEHYF.

This clonotype occurred many times. The V gene is TRBV6-5, the J gene TRBJ1-2; tentative D call: TRBD1 (6 bases). Germline V lookup: CDR1 MNHEY, CDR2 SVGAGI. This CDR3 contains 14 residues. Trimming removed 7 bases at V and 4 bases at J, with 16 bases between. The CDR3 loop is CASTNRATPYGYTF. In DNA form, the CDR3 reads TGTGCCAGCACCAACAGGGCGACCCCCTATGGCTACACCTTC.

This clonotype was seen only a few times. The chain links TRBV6-2 or TRBV6-3 to TRBJ2-3, with D unclear. Germline loops: CDR1 MNHEY, CDR2 SVGEGT. This CDR3 has 14 residues. Trimming stripped 0 bases from V and 4 bases from J, with 8 bases between. Here the CDR3 reads CASSYSSSADTQYF. The CDR3 DNA is TGTGCCAGCAGTTACTCGAGTTCCGCAGATACGCAGTATTTT.

This clonotype was recorded at least ten times. The chain recombines TRBV30 with TRBJ1-2, with TRBD1 as a possible D gene (6 bases). The CDR3 runs to 11 residues. V was trimmed by 3 bases and J by 5 bases, leaving 7 bases between them. Germline loops: CDR1 GTSNPN, CDR2 SVGIG (reference sequence). CDR3 sequence (DNA): TGTGCCTGGAGGCAGGGGTATGGCTACACCTTC. It is translated as CAWRQGYGYTF.

The chain carries TRBV5-6 and TRBJ2-7; 10 positions match TRBD1. This CDR3 contains 15 residues. The ends lost 3 bases at V and 4 bases at J; junction bases unmatched: 7. CDR1 and CDR2 from the germline V gene are SGHDT and YYEEEE. CDR3 nucleotides: TGTGCCAGCAGCTCGCCGGGACAGGGGCCTTACGAGCAGTACTTC. Its protein is CASSSPGQGPYEQYF.

This clonotype was observed many times. This rearrangement joins TRBV7-2 to TRBJ2-7; 7 nucleotides line up with TRBD1. Germline CDR1 SGHTA, CDR2 FQGNSA. Trimming took 3 bases from V and 0 from J; bases not matched to a gene: 14. The CDR3 runs 18 residues. CDR3 protein: CASSLRGTVALSSYEQYF. The CDR3 DNA follows: TGTGCCAGCAGCTTGCGAGGGACAGTTGCCCTCAGCTCCTACGAGCAGTACTTC.

This clonotype was detected ten times or more. This sequence joins TRBV10-3 and TRBJ2-7; perhaps TRBD2 as D (6 bases). This CDR3 spans 12 amino acids. V was trimmed by 10 bases and J by 2 bases, leaving 12 bases between them. Germline V CDR1 and CDR2: ENHRY, SYGVKD. CDR3 protein: CATRSGPYEQYF. CDR3 DNA: TGTGCCACCCGTAGCGGACCCTACGAGCAGTACTTC.

This clonotype was observed at least ten times. The chain combines TRBV5-1 with TRBJ2-1, with TRBD2 identical over 10 bases. V was clipped by 0 bases and J by 9 bases; unmatched bases: 9. Per germline, CDR1 SGHRS and CDR2 YFSETQ. The CDR3 sequence is 16 residues long. The CDR3 loop is CASSLGLAGLTGEQFF. DNA for the CDR3: TGCGCCAGCAGCTTGGGACTAGCGGGCCTAACGGGTGAGCAGTTCTTC.

Ten or more counts support this clonotype. This chain connects TRBV27 to TRBJ1-1, with D hard to call. V lost 5 bases, J lost 1 base, and 14 bases lay in between. The germline gives CDR1 MNHEY, CDR2 SMNVEV (reference sequence). The CDR3 has 15 amino acids. The DNA of the CDR3 is TGTGCCAGCAGTCCCCTAGGCCGGGGGAACACTGAAGCTTTCTTT. It translates to CASSPLGRGNTEAFF.